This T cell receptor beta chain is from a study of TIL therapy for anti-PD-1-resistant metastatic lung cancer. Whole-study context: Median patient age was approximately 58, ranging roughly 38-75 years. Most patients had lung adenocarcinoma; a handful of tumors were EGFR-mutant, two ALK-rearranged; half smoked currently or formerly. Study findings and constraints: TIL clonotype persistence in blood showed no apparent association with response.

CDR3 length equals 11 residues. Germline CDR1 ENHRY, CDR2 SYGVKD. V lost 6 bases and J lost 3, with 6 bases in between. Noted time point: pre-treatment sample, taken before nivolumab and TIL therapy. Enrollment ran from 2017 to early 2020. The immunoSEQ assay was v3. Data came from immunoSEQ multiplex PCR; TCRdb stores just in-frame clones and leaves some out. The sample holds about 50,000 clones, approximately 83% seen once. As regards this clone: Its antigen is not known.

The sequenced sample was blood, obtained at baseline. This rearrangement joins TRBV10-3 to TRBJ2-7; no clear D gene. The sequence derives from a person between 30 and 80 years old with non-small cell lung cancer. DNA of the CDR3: TGTGCCATCAGGCAGATCTACGAGCAGTACTTC. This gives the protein CAIRQIYEQYF.